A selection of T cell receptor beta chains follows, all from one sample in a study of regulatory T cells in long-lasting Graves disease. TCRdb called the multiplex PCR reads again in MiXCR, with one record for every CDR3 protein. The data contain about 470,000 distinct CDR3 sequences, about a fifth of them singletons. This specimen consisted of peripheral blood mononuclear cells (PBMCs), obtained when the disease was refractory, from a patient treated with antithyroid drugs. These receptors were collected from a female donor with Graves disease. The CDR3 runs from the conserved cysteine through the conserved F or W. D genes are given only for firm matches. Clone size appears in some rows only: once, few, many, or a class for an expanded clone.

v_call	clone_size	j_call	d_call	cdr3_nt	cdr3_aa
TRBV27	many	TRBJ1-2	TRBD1	TGTGCCAACCCCCTGACAGGGTATGGCTACACCTTC	CANPLTGYGYTF
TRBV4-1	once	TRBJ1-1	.	TGCGCCAGCAGCCAAGCGGCCATTAGCCCTTCTGAAGCTTTCTTT	CASSQAAISPSEAFF
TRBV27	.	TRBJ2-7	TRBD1	TGTGCCAGCAGTTACGGGACAGGGGGAACCTACGAGCAGTACTTC	CASSYGTGGTYEQYF
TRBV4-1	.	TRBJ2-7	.	TGCGCCAGCAGCCTCCCTTTTCGCCGCGGGGAGGAAGGATACGAGCAGTACTTC	CASSLPFRRGEEGYEQYF
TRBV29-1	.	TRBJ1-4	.	TGCAGCGCCGCGAGGACAGTGGATGAAAAACTGTTTTTT	CSAARTVDEKLFF
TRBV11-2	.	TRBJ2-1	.	TGTGCCAGCAGCCCCTCTTGGGGAGGCGATGAGCAGTTCTTC	CASSPSWGGDEQFF
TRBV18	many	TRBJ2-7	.	TGTGCCAGCTCACCAGCGGGATACTACGAGCAGTACTTC	CASSPAGYYEQYF
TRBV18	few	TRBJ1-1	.	TGTGCCAGCTCACCCCGGGAGGGGCCAGACCCAGCTTTCTTT	CASSPREGPDPAFF
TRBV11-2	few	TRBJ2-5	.	TGTGCCAGCAGCCCCGACCGGGACCCAAGACAAGAGACCCAGTACTTC	CASSPDRDPRQETQYF
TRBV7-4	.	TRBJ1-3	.	TGTGCCAGCAGCTCCCCGTTGGGGACAGGAAACACCATATATTTT	CASSSPLGTGNTIYF
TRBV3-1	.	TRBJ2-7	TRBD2	TGTGCCAGCAGCCTAGTAGCGGGAGAATCCTACGAGCAGTACTTC	CASSLVAGESYEQYF
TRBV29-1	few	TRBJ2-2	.	TGCAGCGTTGAATCCGGGGAGCTGTTTTTT	CSVESGELFF
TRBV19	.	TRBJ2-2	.	TGTGCCAGTAGTGCCGGGGACGCCACCGGGGAGCTGTTTTTT	CASSAGDATGELFF
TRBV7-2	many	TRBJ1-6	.	TGTGCCAGCAGCCGCCGACACGATTCACCCCTCCACTTT	CASSRRHDSPLHF